Listed here is a single T cell receptor beta chain. The antigen is undetermined. This record comes from a study of radiotherapy plus CTLA-4 blockade in lung cancer. Findings and caveats of the study: Response, reportedly, was best predicted by interferon-beta along with early blood T cell clone dynamics.

Germline V gives CDR1 SGHVS, CDR2 FNYEAQ. V lost 5 bases and J lost 3; bases outside the gene matches: 7. This CDR3 is built from 16 residues. Sequenced by immunoSEQ multiplex PCR; TCRdb stores in-frame clones only, minus some. The sample yields some 110,000 clones, 78% seen once. This clonotype was obtained from a human donor with non-small cell lung cancer who had a partial response to radiotherapy plus ipilimumab. The chain combines TRBV7-6 with TRBJ1-4; TRBD1 matches at 9 bases. Sequenced material: peripheral blood, taken from a patient treated with radiotherapy plus ipilimumab. In DNA, the CDR3 is TGTGCCAGCAGCCCCGGGACAGGGATTCCTAATGAAAAACTGTTTTTT. Translated, it gives CASSPGTGIPNEKLFF.